The T cell receptor beta chain described here comes from a study of blood T cell repertoires in COVID-19. In the study overall: From the United States, Italy and Spain came samples of acute and convalescent COVID-19.

Participants came from about two dozen US areas, aged roughly 18 to 95 years. Each participant's cohort was designated according to participant-reported clinical history. Recovered participants had two consecutive negative NP/OP PCR tests, healthcare professional clearance, or symptom resolution. This table comes from immunoSEQ multiplex PCR, and its TCRdb copy is limited to in-frame clones, with some not included. The sample carries 300,000 to 350,000 clones, over 80% recorded once. The CDR3 covers 15 residues. Germline assignment: CDR1 LGHNA and CDR2 YSLEER. V lost 4 bases to trimming and J lost 5 bases, with 15 bases between them.

The origin of this receptor is a woman aged 18-29 years who had recovered from COVID-19. The chain carries TRBV4-3 and TRBJ2-4; no firm D call. Sequenced sample: PBMCs or T cells enriched from blood (not recorded which). DNA for the CDR3: TGCGCCAGCAGCCCCGGGTCGGTTTACCAAAACATTCAGTACTTC. This codes for CASSPGSVYQNIQYF.